This T cell receptor beta chain was captured in a study of Graves' ophthalmopathy and Graves' hyperthyroidism. General study findings and limits: The model forecast ophthalmopathy progression, reaching roughly 71% sensitivity and about 75% specificity.

Other autoimmune diseases, uncontrolled infections, pregnancy or lactation led to the exclusion of patients. Regarding this clonotype: The antigen is undetermined.

This CDR3 has 16 amino acids. Germline assignment: CDR1 MNHGY and CDR2 SAAAGT. The V gene lost 7 bases and the J gene lost 0 bases, with 15 bases spanning the gap. Amplification from RNA transcripts yielded the TCR beta CDR3 regions. After a first-round RT-PCR with HTBI primers, a second-round multiplex PCR was run. MiXCR was run by TCRdb on the multiplex PCR reads, yielding one entry per CDR3 protein. The sample contains about 620,000 distinct CDR3 sequences, approximately 21% of which appear only once. Material: peripheral blood. This receptor was taken from a woman aged 18-29 years with stable Graves' hyperthyroidism. Some clones in this sample may be carry-over from other donors' samples. The chain employs TRBV6-8 and TRBJ2-2; weak D call: TRBD1 (5 bases). The CDR3 region is CASIPPDIANTGELFF. In DNA form, the CDR3 reads TGTGCCAGCATCCCCCCGGACATCGCGAACACCGGGGAGCTGTTTTTT.